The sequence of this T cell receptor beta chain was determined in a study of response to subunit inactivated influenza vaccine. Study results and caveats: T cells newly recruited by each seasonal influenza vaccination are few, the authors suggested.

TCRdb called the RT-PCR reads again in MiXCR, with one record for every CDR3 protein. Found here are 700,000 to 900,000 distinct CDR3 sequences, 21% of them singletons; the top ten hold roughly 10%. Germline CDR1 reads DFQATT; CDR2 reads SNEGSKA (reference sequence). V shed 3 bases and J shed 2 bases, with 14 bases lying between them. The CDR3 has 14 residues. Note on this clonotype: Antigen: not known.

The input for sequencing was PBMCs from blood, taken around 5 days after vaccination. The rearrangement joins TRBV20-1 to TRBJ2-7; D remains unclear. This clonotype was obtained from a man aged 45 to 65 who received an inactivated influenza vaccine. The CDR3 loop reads CSARALELAYEQYF. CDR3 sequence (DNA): TGCAGTGCTAGGGCTCTTGAGTTGGCCTACGAGCAGTACTTC.